This TCR beta chain stems from a study of T cell repertoires in cytomegalovirus infection. Study details: A matching HLA type, together with CMV infection, was signaled by public TCR beta signatures. Study results and caveats: CMV-specific TCR beta clonotypes restricted by HLA-C were the ones dominating the ex vivo response. People with CMV and the relevant HLA were identified by cumulative public TCR beta family frequency.

This clonotype was detected a few times. Its antigen remains unknown. One entry per CDR3 protein, called by TCRdb with MiXCR from the reads. The data show roughly 600,000 distinct CDR3 sequences, about 24% seen once. The CDR3 runs to 13 residues. V lost 5 bases to trimming and J lost 2 bases, with 8 bases between them. Germline V lookup: CDR1 SGHNT, CDR2 YENEEA. The sequenced sample consisted of CD8+ T cells from PBMCs. This TCR derives from a human donor in good health (CMV status not recorded). Some clones in this sample may be carry-over from other donors' samples. This sequence joins TRBV11-3 and TRBJ2-3, with unresolved D. The chain's CDR3 is CASSPRITDTQYF. The CDR3 bases are TGTGCCAGCAGCCCCAGGATCACAGATACGCAGTATTTT.